This T cell receptor (beta chain) was sequenced during a study of blood T cell repertoires in COVID-19. Looking at the study overall: Samples came from the United States, Italy and Spain, spanning acute and convalescent COVID-19.

Germline assignment: CDR1 LNHDA and CDR2 SQIVND (reference sequence). The CDR3 has 14 amino acids. V gave up 5 bases and J gave up 0 bases, with 7 bases separating them. Produced via immunoSEQ multiplex PCR; TCRdb's table is partial and in-frame only. The data show around 150,000 clones, 65% to 85% seen once. The gene calls are TRBV19 and TRBJ1-4, with unresolved D. The clonotype comes from a man between 25 and 39 years old with COVID-19, enrolled during active disease. The source material was peripheral blood. The CDR3 region is CASSGRTTNEKLFF. CDR3 in DNA: TGTGCCAGTAGTGGGCGTACAACTAATGAAAAACTGTTTTTT.